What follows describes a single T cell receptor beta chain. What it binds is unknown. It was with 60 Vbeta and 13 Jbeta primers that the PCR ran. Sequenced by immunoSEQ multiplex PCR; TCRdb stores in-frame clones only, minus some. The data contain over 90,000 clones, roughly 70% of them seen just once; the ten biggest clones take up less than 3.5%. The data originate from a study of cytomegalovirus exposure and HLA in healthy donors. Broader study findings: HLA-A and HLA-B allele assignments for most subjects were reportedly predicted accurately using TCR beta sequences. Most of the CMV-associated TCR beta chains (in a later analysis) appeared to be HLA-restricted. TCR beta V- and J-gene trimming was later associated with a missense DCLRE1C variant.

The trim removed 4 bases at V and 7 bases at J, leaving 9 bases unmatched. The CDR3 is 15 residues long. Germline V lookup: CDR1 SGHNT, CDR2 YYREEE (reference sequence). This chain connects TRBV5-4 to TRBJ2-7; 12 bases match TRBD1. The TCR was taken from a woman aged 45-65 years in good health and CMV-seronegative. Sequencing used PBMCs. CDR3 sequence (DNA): TGTGCCAGCAGCAGACCGGGACAGGGGGCGGGGGAGCAGTACTTC. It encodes CASSRPGQGAGEQYF.